This T cell receptor (beta chain) was sequenced for a study of control samples from healthy donors and cancer patients. Sequencing used immunoSEQ multiplex PCR; TCRdb keeps in-frame clones, though not all of them. The data show roughly 59,000 clones, approximately 92% seen once. Sequencing used PBMCs. The sequence derives from a man aged 35-49 years with colorectal cancer.

In DNA, the CDR3 is TGCGCCAGCAGCCAAGTACCAGGGGAAAGGACCTATAATGGCTACACCTTC. As protein: CASSQVPGERTYNGYTF. The chain combines TRBV4-1 with TRBJ1-2, with TRBD1 as a possible D gene (6 bases). Trimming removed 1 base at V and 6 bases at J, with 21 bases between. The CDR3 consists of 17 residues. Germline CDR1 and CDR2: MGHRA and YSYEKL.